This T cell receptor (beta chain) was recorded in a study of Tregs in tolerant kidney transplant recipients. On the study more broadly: Related graft donors supplied nonmyeloablative bone marrow transplants, and mixed chimerism was transient.

Broader study findings: Biological reproducibility was not directly addressed, but technical replication error appeared minimal. The most relevant donor-specific Treg TCRbeta repertoire apparently came from expansion with activated donor B cells. Tolerant patients' donor-specific Tregs expanded beyond overall Tregs, suggesting antigen-driven growth.

Comments on this clone: No antigen is known for it. From the germline J gene comes the end of the CDR3, since the read stops 3 residues before it.

FACS sorting followed an approximately six-day coculture of CFSE-labeled recipient PBMCs with irradiated graft donor PBMCs. There are 19 residues in the CDR3. Germline V gene sequence: CDR1 MGHDK, CDR2 SYGVNS. V gave up 0 bases and J gave up 2 bases; unmatched junction bases: 14. Sequencing used immunoSEQ multiplex PCR; TCRdb keeps in-frame clones, though not all of them. This table lists about 2,600 clones. This sample comprised CD8+ T cells from blood cultured with allogeneic cells, obtained before the transplant. The chain is built from TRBV25-1 and TRBJ2-7; TRBD1 aligns across 9 bases. The sequence derives from a human patient who received a combined kidney and bone marrow transplant. The DNA read from the CDR3 is TGTGCCAGCAGTGAATATTTTCCCCGGGGACAGGGCGAACCCTACGAG. Translating gives CASSEYFPRGQGEPYE. The entire CDR3 protein reads CASSEYFPRGQGEPYEQYF.